In its sample, the clone carrying this T cell receptor beta chain was seen once. Its antigen is not identified. Individuals with alopecia areata gave both lesional scalp punch biopsies and peripheral blood for collection. The data were taken from a study of CD8+ T cells in alopecia areata. Study-wide results and limits: The study found TCR sharing across patients less clear than in mice, possibly for HLA reasons. In scalp samples, resident alphabeta T cells of normal skin are also sequenced.

After isolation, RNA underwent reverse transcription to generate cDNA as the sequencing template. Assay: immunoSEQ multiplex PCR; the TCRdb copy retains only in-frame clones and omits some. Counted here are about 130,000 clones, around 50% occurring once; the ten biggest clones make up about 4.9%. The CDR3 length is 17 residues. Germline CDR1 reads SQVTM; CDR2 reads ANQGSEA. V was trimmed by 0 bases and J by 0 bases, leaving 15 bases between them. The sample was CD4+ T cells sorted from blood, taken at week 0. V usage is TRBV29-1 and J usage is TRBJ1-3; D unresolved. This receptor was obtained from a human donor with alopecia areata. This chain's CDR3 is CSVEDPDVRNSGNTIYF. The DNA for the CDR3 is TGCAGCGTTGAAGATCCCGATGTCCGGAACTCTGGAAACACCATATATTTT. Full variable domain (missing parts from reference TRBV29-1 and TRBJ1-3): SAVISQKPSRDICQRGTSLTIQCQVDSQVTMMFWYRQQPGQSLTLIATANQGSEATYESGFVIDKFPISRPNLTFSTLTVSNMSPEDSSIYLCSVEDPDVRNSGNTIYFGEGSWLTVV.